This T cell receptor (beta chain) came from a study of a mutant IDH1 vaccine in newly diagnosed glioma. General observations from the study: Approximately 93% of patients showed vaccine-induced immune responses across multiple MHC alleles.

This clone appeared a few times. Its antigen is unidentified. The method was immunoSEQ multiplex PCR; TCRdb's version includes in-frame clones alone and lacks a portion of them. Of over 10,000 clones detected, around 77% appear once; the ten largest clones hold less than 5%. As to time point: week 47, end of study. All doses held 300 ug of mutant IDH1 20-mer peptide, with topical imiquimod. Eight vaccinations reached patients in weeks 1, 3, 5, 7, 11, 15, 19 and 23. This CDR3 has 15 residues. The chain is built from TRBV21-1 and TRBJ1-5. TRBV21-1 is classified as a pseudogene. Here the sequenced sample was PBMCs, taken from a glioma patient whose treatment included an IDH1 peptide vaccine. This sequence originates from a woman aged 35 to 49 with glioma. Here the CDR3 reads CASSKALPLNQPQHF. In DNA form, the CDR3 reads TGTGCCAGCAGCAAGGCTCTACCGCTGAATCAGCCCCAGCATTTT.